This T cell receptor beta chain emerged from a study of tumor-infiltrating lymphocytes in oesophageal squamous cell carcinoma. The CDR3 totals 16 residues. TCRdb used MiXCR to reprocess the PCR reads, holding one entry per CDR3 protein. There are more than 9,500 distinct CDR3 sequences in the sample; approximately 50% occur only once, and approximately 15% lies in the top ten. The TCR sequence derives from a male donor with esophageal squamous cell carcinoma. The genes are TRBV5-3 and TRBJ2-3; 10 nucleotides align to TRBD1. TRBJ2-5 matches the DNA end more closely, so the J call is doubtful. TRBV5-3 is an open reading frame whose function is uncertain. Sequencing was carried out using normal esophageal tissue next to the tumor. The CDR3 sequence is CASSSPGQGFQETQYF. The DNA of the CDR3 is TGTGCCAGCAGCAGTCCGGGACAGGGGTTCCAAGAGACCCAGTACTTC.